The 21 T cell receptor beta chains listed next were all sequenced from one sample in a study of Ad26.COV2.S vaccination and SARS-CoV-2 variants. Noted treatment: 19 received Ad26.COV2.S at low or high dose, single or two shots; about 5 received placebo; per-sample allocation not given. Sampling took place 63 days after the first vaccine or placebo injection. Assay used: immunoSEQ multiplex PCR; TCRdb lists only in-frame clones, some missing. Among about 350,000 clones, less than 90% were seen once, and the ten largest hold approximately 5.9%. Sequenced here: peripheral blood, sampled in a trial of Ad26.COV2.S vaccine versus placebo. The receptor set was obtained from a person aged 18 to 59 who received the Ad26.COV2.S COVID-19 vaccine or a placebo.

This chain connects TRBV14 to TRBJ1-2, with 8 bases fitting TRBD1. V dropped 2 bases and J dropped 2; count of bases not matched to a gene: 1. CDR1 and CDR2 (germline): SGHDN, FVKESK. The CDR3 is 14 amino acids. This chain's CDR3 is CASSQNRGNYGYTF. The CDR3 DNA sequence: TGTGCCAGCAGCCAAAACAGGGGGAACTATGGCTACACCTTC.

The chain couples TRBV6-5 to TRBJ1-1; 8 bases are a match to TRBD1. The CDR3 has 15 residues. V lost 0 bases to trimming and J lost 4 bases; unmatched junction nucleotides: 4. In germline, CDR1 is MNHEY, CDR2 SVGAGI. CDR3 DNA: TGTGCCAGCAGTTACTCGATCCAGGGGGCCACTGAAGCTTTCTTT. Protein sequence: CASSYSIQGATEAFF.

As DNA, the CDR3 is TGTGCCAGCAGCTTATTTTCCGAGGGGTCGAACACCGGGGAGCTGTTTTTT. Translation gives CASSLFSEGSNTGELFF. The rearrangement uses TRBV7-3 and TRBJ2-2; D tentatively reads TRBD1 or TRBD2 (5 bases each). V was pared by 2 bases and J by 0 bases, with 13 bases between. This CDR3 is built from 17 residues. Germline CDR1 reads SGHTA; CDR2 reads FQGTGA.

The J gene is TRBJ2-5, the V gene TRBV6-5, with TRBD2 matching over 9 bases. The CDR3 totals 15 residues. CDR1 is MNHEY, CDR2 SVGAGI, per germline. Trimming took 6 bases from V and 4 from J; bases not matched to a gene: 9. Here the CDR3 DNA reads TGTGCCAGCAGCCCGGGACTAGCCGGGGGAGAGACCCAGTACTTC. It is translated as CASSPGLAGGETQYF.

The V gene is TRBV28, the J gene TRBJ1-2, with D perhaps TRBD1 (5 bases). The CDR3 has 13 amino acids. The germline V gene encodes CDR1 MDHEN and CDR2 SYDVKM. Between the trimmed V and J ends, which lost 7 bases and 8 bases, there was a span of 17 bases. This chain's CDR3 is CASKRGPLKGYTF. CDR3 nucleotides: TGTGCCAGCAAGCGGGGACCTCTCAAGGGCTACACCTTC.

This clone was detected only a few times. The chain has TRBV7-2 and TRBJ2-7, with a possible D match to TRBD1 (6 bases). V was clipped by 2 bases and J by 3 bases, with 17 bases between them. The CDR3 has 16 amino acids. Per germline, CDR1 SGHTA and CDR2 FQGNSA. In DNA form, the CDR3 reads TGTGCCAGCAGCTTACGACGACAGGAAGGTAACTACGAGCAGTACTTC. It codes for CASSLRRQEGNYEQYF.

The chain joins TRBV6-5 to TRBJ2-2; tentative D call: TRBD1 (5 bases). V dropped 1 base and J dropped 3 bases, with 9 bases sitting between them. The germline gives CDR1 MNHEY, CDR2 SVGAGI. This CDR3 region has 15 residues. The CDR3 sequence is CASSYLDKYTGELFF. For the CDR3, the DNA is TGTGCCAGCAGTTACTTGGACAAATACACCGGGGAGCTGTTTTTT.

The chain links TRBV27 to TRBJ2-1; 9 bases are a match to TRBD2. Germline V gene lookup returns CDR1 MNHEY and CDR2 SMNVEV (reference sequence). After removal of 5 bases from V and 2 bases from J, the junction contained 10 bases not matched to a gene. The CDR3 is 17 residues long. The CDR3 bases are TGTGCCAGCAGTCCACGGTCGGCGGGAGGGCCCTACAATGAGCAGTTCTTC. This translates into CASSPRSAGGPYNEQFF.

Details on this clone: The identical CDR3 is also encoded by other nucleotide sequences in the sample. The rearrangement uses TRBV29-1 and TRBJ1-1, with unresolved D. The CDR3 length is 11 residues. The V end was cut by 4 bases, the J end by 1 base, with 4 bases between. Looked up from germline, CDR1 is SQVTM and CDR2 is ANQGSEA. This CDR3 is CSVGKNTEAFF. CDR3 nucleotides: TGCAGCGTTGGAAAGAACACTGAAGCTTTCTTT.

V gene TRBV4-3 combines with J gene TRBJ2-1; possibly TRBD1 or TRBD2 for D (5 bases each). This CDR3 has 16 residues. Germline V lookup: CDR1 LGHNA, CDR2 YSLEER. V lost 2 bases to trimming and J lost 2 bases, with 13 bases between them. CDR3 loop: CASSQSWDGTYNEQFF. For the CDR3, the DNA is TGCGCCAGCAGCCAATCCTGGGACGGAACCTACAATGAGCAGTTCTTC.

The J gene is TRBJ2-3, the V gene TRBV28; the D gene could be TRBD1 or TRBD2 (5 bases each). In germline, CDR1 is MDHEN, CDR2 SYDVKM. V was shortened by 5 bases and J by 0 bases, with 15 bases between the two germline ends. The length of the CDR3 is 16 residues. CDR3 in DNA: TGTGCCAGCAGTAACGGGGCAGATATGAGCACAGATACGCAGTATTTT. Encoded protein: CASSNGADMSTDTQYF.

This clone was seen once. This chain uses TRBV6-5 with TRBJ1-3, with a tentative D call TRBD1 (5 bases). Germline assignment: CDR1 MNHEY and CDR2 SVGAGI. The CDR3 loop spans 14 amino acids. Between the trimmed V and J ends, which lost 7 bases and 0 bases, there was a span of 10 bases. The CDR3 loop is CASIQGGSGNTIYF. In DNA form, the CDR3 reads TGTGCCAGCATTCAGGGTGGCTCTGGAAACACCATATATTTT.

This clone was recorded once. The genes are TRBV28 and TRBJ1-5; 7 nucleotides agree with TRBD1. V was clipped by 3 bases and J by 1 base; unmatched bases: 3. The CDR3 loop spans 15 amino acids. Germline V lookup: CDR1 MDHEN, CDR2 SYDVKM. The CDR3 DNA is TGTGCCAGCAGTTTCGTGGACAGGAGCAATCAGCCCCAGCATTTT. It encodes CASSFVDRSNQPQHF. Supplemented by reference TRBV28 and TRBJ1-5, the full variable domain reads DVKVTQSSRYLVKRTGEKVFLECVQDMDHENMFWYRQDPGLGLRLIYFSYDVKMKEKGDIPEGYSVSREKKERFSLILESASTNQTSMYLCASSFVDRSNQPQHFGDGTRLSIL.

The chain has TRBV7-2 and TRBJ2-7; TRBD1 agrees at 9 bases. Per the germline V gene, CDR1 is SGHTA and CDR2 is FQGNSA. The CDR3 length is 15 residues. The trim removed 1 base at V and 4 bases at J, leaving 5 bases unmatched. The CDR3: CASSLGTGGLYEQYF. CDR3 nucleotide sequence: TGTGCCAGCAGCTTAGGTACAGGGGGCCTATACGAGCAGTACTTC.

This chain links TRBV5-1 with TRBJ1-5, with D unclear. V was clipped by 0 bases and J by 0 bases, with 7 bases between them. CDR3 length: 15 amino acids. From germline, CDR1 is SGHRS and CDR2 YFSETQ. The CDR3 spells CASSLGQSSNQPQHF. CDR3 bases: TGCGCCAGCAGCTTGGGGCAGTCTAGCAATCAGCCCCAGCATTTT. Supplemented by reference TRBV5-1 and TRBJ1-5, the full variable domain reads KAGVTQTPRYLIKTRGQQVTLSCSPISGHRSVSWYQQTPGQGLQFLFEYFSETQRNKGNFPGRFSGRQFSNSRSEMNVSTLELGDSALYLCASSLGQSSNQPQHFGDGTRLSIL.

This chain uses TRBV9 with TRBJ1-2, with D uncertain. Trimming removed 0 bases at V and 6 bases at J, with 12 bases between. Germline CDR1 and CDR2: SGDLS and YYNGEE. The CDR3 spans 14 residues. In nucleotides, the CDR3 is TGTGCCAGCAGCGTAGCTGACTTCCCTGATGGCTACACCTTC. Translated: CASSVADFPDGYTF.

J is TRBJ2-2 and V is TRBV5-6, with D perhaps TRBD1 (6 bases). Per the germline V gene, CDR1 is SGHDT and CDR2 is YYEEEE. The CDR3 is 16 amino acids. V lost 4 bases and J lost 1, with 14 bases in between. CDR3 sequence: CASSLPKGVNTGELFF. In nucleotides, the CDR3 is TGTGCCAGCAGCCTCCCCAAGGGGGTGAACACCGGGGAGCTGTTTTTT.

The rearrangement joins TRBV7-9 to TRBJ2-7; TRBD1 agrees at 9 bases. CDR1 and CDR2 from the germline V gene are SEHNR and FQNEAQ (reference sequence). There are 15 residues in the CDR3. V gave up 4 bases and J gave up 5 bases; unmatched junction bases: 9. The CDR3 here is CASSSGQGLQDEQYF. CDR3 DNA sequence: TGTGCCAGCAGCTCGGGACAGGGCCTCCAGGACGAGCAGTACTTC.

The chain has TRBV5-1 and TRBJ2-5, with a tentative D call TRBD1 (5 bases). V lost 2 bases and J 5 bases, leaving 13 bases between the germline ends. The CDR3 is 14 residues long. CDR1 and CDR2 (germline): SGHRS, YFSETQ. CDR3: CASSLTQGGETQYF. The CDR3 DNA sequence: TGCGCCAGCAGCTTAACTCAGGGTGGGGAGACCCAGTACTTC.

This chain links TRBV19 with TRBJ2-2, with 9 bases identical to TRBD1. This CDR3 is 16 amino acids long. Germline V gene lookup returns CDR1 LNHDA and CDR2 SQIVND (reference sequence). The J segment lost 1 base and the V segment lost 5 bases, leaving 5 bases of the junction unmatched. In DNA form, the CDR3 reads TGTGCCAGTAGTTTCACAGGGGGCCTGAACACCGGGGAGCTGTTTTTT. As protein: CASSFTGGLNTGELFF.

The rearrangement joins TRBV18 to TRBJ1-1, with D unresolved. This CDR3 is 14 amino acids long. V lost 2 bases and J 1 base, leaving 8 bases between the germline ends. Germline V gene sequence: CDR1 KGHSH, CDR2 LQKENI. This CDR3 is CASSPAYPNTEAFF. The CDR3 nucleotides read TGTGCCAGCTCACCAGCGTATCCGAACACTGAAGCTTTCTTT. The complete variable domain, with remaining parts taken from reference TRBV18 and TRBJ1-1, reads NAGVMQNPRHLVRRRGQEARLRCSPMKGHSHVYWYRQLPEEGLKFMVYLQKENIIDESGMPKERFSAEFPKEGPSILRIQQVVRGDSAAYFCASSPAYPNTEAFFGQGTRLTVV.